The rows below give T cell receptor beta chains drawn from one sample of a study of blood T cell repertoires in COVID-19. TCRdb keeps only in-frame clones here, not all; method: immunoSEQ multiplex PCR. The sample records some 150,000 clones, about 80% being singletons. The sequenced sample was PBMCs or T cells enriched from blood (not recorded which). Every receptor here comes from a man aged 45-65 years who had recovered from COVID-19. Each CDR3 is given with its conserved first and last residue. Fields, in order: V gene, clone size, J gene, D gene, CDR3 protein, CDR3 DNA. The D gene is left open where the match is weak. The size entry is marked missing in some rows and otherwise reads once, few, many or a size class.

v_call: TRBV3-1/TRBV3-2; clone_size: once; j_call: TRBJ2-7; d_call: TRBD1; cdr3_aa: CASSQDLWTGEPSYEQYF; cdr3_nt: TGTGCCAGCAGCCAAGATCTCTGGACAGGGGAACCCTCCTACGAGCAGTACTTC
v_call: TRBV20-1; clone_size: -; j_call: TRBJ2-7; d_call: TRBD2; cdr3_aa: CSASAGTSAYYEQYF; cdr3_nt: TGCAGTGCTAGTGCAGGGACTAGCGCCTACTACGAGCAGTACTTC
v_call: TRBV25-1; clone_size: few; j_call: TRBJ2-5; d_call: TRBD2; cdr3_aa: CASSVGGGETQYF; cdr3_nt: TGTGCCAGCAGTGTTGGGGGGGGAGAGACCCAGTACTTC
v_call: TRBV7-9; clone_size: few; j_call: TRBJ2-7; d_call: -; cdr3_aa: CASSTYSYEQYF; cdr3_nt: TGTGCCAGCAGCACCTACTCCTACGAGCAGTACTTC
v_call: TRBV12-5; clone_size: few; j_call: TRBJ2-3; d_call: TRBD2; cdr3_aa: CASLSGGWTDTQYF; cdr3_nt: TGTGCTAGTTTAAGCGGGGGTTGGACAGATACGCAGTATTTT
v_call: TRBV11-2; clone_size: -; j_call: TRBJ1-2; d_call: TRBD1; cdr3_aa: CASRTTGAYGYTF; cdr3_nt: TGTGCCAGCAGAACCACAGGGGCCTATGGCTACACCTTC
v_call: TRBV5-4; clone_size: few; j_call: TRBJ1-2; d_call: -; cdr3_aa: CASSETGSYGYTF; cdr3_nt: TGTGCCAGCAGCGAAACCGGGAGCTATGGCTACACCTTC
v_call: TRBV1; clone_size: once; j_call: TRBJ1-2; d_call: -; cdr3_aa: CTSSGRVTYGYTF; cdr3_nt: TGCACCAGCAGCGGCAGGGTTACCTATGGCTACACCTTC
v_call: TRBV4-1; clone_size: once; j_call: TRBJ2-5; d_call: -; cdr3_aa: CASSQVLIGGAGETQYF; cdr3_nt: TGCGCCAGCAGCCAAGTTCTTATAGGCGGGGCGGGAGAGACCCAGTACTTC
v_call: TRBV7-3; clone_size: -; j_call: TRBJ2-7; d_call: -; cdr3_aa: CATGSNGGLYEQYF; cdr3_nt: TGTGCCACAGGGTCGAACGGGGGGCTCTACGAGCAGTACTTC
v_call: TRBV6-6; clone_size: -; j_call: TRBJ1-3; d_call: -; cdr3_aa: CASSYSWEGGEVYF; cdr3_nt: TGTGCCAGCAGTTACTCGTGGGAAGGGGGAGAGGTGTATTTT
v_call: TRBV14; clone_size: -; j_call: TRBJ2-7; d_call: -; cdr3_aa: CASSPGPQDPQGLYSYEQYF; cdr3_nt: TGTGCCAGCAGTCCCGGCCCCCAAGACCCACAGGGCCTATACTCCTACGAGCAGTACTTC
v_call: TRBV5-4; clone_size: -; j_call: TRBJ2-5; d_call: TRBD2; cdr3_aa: CASSSRTSGGLETQYF; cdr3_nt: TGTGCCAGCAGTTCCCGGACTAGCGGGGGGCTCGAGACCCAGTACTTC
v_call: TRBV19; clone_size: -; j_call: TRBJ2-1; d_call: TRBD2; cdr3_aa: CASSPGLAGGKSSYNEQFF; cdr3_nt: TGTGCCAGTAGTCCGGGACTAGCGGGGGGAAAGAGCTCCTACAATGAGCAGTTCTTC
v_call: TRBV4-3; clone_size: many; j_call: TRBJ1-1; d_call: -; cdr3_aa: CASSQEVEEGTEAFF; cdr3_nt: TGCGCCAGCAGCCAAGAGGTGGAGGAGGGCACTGAAGCTTTCTTT
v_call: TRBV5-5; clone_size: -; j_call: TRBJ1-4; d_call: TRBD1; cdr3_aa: CASSFTGGGLTNEKLFF; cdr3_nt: TGTGCCAGCAGCTTTACAGGGGGCGGGTTAACTAATGAAAAACTGTTTTTT
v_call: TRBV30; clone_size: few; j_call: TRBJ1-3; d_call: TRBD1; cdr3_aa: CAWTPGQVAGNTIYF; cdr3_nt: TGTGCCTGGACCCCGGGACAGGTCGCTGGAAACACCATATATTTT
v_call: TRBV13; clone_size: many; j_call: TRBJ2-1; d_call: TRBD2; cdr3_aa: CASSSGTSIEQFF; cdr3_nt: TGTGCCAGCAGCTCCGGGACTAGTATTGAGCAGTTCTTC
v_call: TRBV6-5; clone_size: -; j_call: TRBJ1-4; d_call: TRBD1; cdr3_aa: CASGGGATNEKLFF; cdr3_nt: TGTGCCAGCGGAGGGGGCGCGACTAATGAAAAACTGTTTTTT
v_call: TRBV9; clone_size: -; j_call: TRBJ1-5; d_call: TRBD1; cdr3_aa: CASGTGDNQPQHF; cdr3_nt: TGTGCCAGCGGGACAGGGGACAATCAGCCCCAGCATTTT
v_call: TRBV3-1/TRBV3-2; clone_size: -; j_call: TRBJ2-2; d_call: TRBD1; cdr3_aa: CASSPPDRVTGELFF; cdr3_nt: TGTGCCAGCAGCCCACCGGACAGGGTCACCGGGGAGCTGTTTTTT
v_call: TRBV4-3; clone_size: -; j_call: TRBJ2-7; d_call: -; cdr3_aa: CASSQGGGGVYEQYF; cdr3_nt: TGCGCCAGCAGCCAAGGGGGTGGCGGGGTCTACGAGCAGTACTTC
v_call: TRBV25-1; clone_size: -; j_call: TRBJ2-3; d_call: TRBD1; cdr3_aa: CASSDPNRDRRTDTQYF; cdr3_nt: TGTGCCAGCAGTGACCCGAACCGGGACAGACGCACAGATACGCAGTATTTT
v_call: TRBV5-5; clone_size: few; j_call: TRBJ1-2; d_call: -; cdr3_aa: CASTFSTGQDPYGYTF; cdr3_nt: TGTGCCAGCACCTTCTCTACTGGACAAGACCCCTATGGCTACACCTTC
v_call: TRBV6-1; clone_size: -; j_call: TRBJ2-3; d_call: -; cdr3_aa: CASSEMEGTTDTQYF; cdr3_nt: TGTGCCAGCAGTGAAATGGAGGGGACCACAGATACGCAGTATTTT
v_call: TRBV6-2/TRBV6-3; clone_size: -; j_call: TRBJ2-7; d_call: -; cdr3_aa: CASSYSTMSARSYEQYF; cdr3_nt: TGTGCCAGCAGTTACTCGACAATGAGTGCGCGATCCTACGAGCAGTACTTC
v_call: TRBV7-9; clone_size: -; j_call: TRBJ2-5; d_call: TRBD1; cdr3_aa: CASSLAEGARETQYF; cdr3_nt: TGTGCCAGCAGCTTAGCAGAGGGGGCCCGGGAGACCCAGTACTTC
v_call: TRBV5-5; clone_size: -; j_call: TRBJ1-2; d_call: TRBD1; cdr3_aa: CASSLAGRDRDDGYTF; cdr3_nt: TGTGCCAGCAGCTTGGCCGGAAGGGACAGGGATGATGGCTACACCTTC
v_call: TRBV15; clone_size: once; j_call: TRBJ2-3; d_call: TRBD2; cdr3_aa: CATSRDTGGTQYF; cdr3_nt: TGTGCCACCAGCAGAGATACGGGAGGAACGCAGTATTTT
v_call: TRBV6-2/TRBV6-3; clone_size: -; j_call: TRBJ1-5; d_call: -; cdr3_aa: CASSLTAFSNQPQHF; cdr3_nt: TGTGCCAGCAGTCTGACAGCCTTTAGCAATCAGCCCCAGCATTTT
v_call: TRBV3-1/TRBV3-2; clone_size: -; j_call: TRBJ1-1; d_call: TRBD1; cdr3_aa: CASSQDRGSVNTEAFF; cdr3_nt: TGTGCCAGCAGCCAGGACAGGGGGAGCGTGAACACTGAAGCTTTCTTT
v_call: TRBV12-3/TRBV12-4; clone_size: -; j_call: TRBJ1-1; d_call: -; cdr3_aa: CASSGQLNTEAFF; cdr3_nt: TGTGCCAGCAGCGGACAGTTGAACACTGAAGCTTTCTTT
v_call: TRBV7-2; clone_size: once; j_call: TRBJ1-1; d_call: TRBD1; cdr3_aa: CASSLDRTGAKAFF; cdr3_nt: TGTGCCAGCAGCTTAGACCGGACAGGGGCTAAAGCTTTCTTT
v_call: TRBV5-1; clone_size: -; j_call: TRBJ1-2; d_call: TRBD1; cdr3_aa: CASSSRSGQAGYGYTF; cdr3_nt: TGCGCCAGCAGCTCCAGGTCGGGACAGGCGGGCTATGGCTACACCTTC
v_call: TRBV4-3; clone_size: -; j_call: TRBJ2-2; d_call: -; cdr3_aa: CASSQEVRSNTGELFF; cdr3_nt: TGCGCCAGCAGCCAAGAAGTCAGGTCGAACACCGGGGAGCTGTTTTTT
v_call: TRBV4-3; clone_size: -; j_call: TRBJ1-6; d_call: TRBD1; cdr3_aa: CASSTRDRGLSYNSPLHF; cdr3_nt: TGCGCCAGCAGCACCCGGGACAGGGGCCTCTCCTATAATTCACCCCTCCACTTT
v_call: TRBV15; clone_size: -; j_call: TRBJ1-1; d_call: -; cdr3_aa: CATALGRMNTEAFF; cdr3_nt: TGTGCCACTGCGCTGGGGAGAATGAACACTGAAGCTTTCTTT
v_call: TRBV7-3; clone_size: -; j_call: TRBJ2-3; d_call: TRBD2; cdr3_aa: CASSHGGVDTQYF; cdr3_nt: TGTGCCAGCAGCCACGGGGGGGTCGATACGCAGTATTTT
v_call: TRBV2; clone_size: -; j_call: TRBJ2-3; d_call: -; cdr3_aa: CASSGGSGVSTDTQYF; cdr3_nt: TGTGCCAGCAGTGGAGGCTCAGGGGTGAGCACAGATACGCAGTATTTT
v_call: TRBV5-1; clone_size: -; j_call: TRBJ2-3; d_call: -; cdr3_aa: CASSLSDRYADTQYF; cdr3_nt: TGCGCCAGCAGCTTGAGCGATCGTTACGCAGATACGCAGTATTTT
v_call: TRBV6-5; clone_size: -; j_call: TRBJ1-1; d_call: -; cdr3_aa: CASRATLNTEAFF; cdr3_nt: TGTGCCAGCAGAGCCACCTTGAACACTGAAGCTTTCTTT
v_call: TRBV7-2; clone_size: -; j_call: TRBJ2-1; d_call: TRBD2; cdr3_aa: CASSLTSGAPGQFF; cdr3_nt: TGTGCCAGCAGCTTGACTAGCGGGGCCCCTGGGCAGTTCTTC
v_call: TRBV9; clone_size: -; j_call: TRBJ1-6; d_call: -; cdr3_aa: CASSVRQEDSPLHF; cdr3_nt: TGTGCCAGCAGCGTAAGGCAGGAAGATTCACCCCTCCACTTT
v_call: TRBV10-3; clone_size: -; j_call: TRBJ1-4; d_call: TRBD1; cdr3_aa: CAISERGQTAGEKLFF; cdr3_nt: TGTGCCATCAGTGAAAGGGGACAGACGGCCGGTGAAAAACTGTTTTTT
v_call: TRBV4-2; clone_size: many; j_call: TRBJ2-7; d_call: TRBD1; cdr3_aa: CASSRPGQVLYEQYF; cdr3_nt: TGTGCCAGCAGCCGTCCGGGACAGGTCCTTTACGAGCAGTACTTC
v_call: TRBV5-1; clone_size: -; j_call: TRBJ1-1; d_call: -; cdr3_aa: CASRQSNTEAFF; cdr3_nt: TGCGCCAGCAGACAATCGAACACTGAAGCTTTCTTT
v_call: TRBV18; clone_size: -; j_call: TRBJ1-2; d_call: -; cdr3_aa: CASSPGDAYGYTF; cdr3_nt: TGTGCCAGCTCACCCGGGGATGCCTATGGCTACACCTTC
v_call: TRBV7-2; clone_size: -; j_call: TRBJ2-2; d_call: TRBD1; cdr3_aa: CASSRDRTGELFF; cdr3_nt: TGTGCCAGCAGCCGGGACAGGACCGGGGAGCTGTTTTTT
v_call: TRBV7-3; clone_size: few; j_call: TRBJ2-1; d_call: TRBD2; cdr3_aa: CASSLIGRGDEQFF; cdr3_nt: TGTGCCAGCAGCTTAATCGGCCGGGGGGATGAGCAGTTCTTC
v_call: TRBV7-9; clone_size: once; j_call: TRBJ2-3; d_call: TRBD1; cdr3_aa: CASRFGTGQGRPDTQYF; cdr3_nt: TGTGCCAGCAGGTTTGGGACTGGACAGGGAAGGCCAGATACGCAGTATTTT
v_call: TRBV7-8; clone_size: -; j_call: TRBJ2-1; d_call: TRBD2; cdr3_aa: CASTRTSGGNEQFF; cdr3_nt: TGTGCCAGCACCCGGACTAGCGGGGGTAATGAGCAGTTCTTC
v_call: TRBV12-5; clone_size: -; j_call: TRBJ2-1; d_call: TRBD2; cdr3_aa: CASGSGGVYNEQFF; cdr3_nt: TGTGCTAGTGGATCGGGGGGAGTCTACAATGAGCAGTTCTTC
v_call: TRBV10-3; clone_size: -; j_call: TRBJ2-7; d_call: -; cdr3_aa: CAISESTARAEQYF; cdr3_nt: TGTGCCATCAGTGAGTCGACGGCCAGGGCCGAGCAGTACTTC
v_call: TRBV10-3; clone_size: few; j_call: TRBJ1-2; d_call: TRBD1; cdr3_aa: CATQTRGQGDGYTF; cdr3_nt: TGTGCCACGCAGACCCGTGGACAGGGGGATGGCTACACCTTC
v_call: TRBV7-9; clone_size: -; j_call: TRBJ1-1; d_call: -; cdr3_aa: CASSLDYGLETEAFF; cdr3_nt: TGTGCCAGCAGCTTAGATTACGGGTTAGAGACTGAAGCTTTCTTT
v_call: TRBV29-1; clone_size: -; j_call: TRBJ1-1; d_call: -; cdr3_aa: CSVEKGGQTEAFF; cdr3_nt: TGCAGCGTTGAGAAAGGGGGTCAAACTGAAGCTTTCTTT
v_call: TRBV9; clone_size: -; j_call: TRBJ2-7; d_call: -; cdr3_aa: CASSAEQGSLYEQYF; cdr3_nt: TGTGCCAGCAGCGCTGAACAGGGATCCTTGTACGAGCAGTACTTC
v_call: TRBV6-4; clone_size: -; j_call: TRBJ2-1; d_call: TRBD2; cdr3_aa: CASSAAGANNEQFF; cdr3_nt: TGTGCCAGCAGTGCAGCGGGGGCCAACAATGAGCAGTTCTTC